These 2 T cell receptor beta chains share one sample of origin, sequenced in a study of T-cell memory formation after mild COVID-19. From the 5' RACE reads, TCRdb called clonotypes with MiXCR, one entry per CDR3 protein. The table includes 550,000 to 700,000 distinct CDR3 sequences, approximately 15% detected once. The source material was PBMCs or a T cell subset sorted from them (not recorded which). The source of these receptors is an adult woman who had mild COVID-19 (a few samples of this study predate the infection). Cell type and time point are not known.

This clonotype occurred a few times. The chain has TRBV6-2 or TRBV6-3 and TRBJ2-6, with D possibly TRBD2 on 5 matching bases. The germline V gene encodes CDR1 MNHEY and CDR2 SVGEGT. The CDR3 runs to 14 residues. V was trimmed by 9 bases and J by 3 bases, leaving 12 bases between them. Here the CDR3 DNA reads TGTGCCAGTTGGTCCGGAGGTGGGGCCAACGTCCTGACTTTC. It translates to CASWSGGGANVLTF.

This chain joins TRBV20-1 and TRBJ1-6; D is possibly TRBD1 (5 bases). From germline, CDR1 is DFQATT and CDR2 SNEGSKA (reference sequence). The CDR3 contains 17 residues. The V gene lost 0 bases and the J gene lost 7 bases, with 19 bases spanning the gap. CDR3 nucleotides: TGCAGTGCTAGAGACCCAGGATCCGGGGCGGAGAATTCACCCCTCCACTTT. Residues: CSARDPGSGAENSPLHF.